The 8 T cell receptor beta chains in this list originate from one sample, sequenced in a study of radiotherapy plus CTLA-4 blockade in lung cancer. Measured with immunoSEQ multiplex PCR; TCRdb has only the in-frame clones, and not every one. Among approximately 97,000 clones listed, 80% to 90% were seen once. The sequences come from peripheral blood, collected from a patient treated with radiotherapy plus ipilimumab. These receptors were taken from a human donor with non-small cell lung cancer who had stable disease on radiotherapy plus ipilimumab.

The chain uses TRBV7-2 and TRBJ1-1; no clear D. Germline V gene sequence: CDR1 SGHTA, CDR2 FQGNSA. The V and J ends lost 1 base and 1 base respectively, with 7 bases between them. The CDR3 has 14 amino acids. CDR3 in amino acids: CASSLVRSNTEAFF. The CDR3 DNA is TGTGCCAGCAGCTTAGTTCGGTCGAACACTGAAGCTTTCTTT.

The rearrangement joins TRBV11-2 to TRBJ2-2, with TRBD2 identical over 9 bases. In germline, CDR1 is SGHAT, CDR2 FQNNGV. CDR3 length: 18 amino acids. J was trimmed by 7 bases and V by 5 bases; bases with no gene match: 17. CDR3: CASSLLTGAGGYNGELFF. DNA of the CDR3: TGTGCCAGCAGCCTCCTCACGGGAGCGGGGGGATATAACGGGGAGCTGTTTTTT.

V is TRBV9 and J is TRBJ2-7, with 16 bases fitting TRBD2. The CDR3 has 19 amino acids. V lost 3 bases, J lost 1 base, and 10 bases stayed unmatched. Germline loops: CDR1 SGDLS, CDR2 YYNGEE. CDR3 in DNA: TGTGCCAGCAGCGGAGGACCCCTGGGACTAGCGGGAGGGTCCTACGAGCAGTACTTC. As protein: CASSGGPLGLAGGSYEQYF.

The chain employs TRBV19 and TRBJ2-5, with D tentatively TRBD1 (6 bases). Trimming took 2 bases from V and 4 from J, leaving 14 bases between them. This CDR3 comprises 15 residues. CDR1 and CDR2 from the germline V gene are LNHDA and SQIVND (reference sequence). The CDR3 DNA sequence: TGTGCCAGTAGTATAACCTCAACAGGGATAGAGACCCAGTACTTC. Protein sequence: CASSITSTGIETQYF.

The chain links TRBV5-4 to TRBJ1-1; TRBD1 might be the D (6 bases). CDR1 and CDR2 (germline): SGHNT, YYREEE (reference sequence). This CDR3 comprises 14 residues. V dropped 5 bases and J dropped 4 bases, with 15 bases sitting between them. This chain's CDR3 is CASRPQGYGTEAFF. Written as DNA, the CDR3 is TGTGCCAGCAGACCACAGGGATATGGCACTGAAGCTTTCTTT.

This chain links TRBV19 with TRBJ2-3, with TRBD1 identical over 12 bases. The CDR3 covers 17 residues. The trim removed 7 bases at V and 5 bases at J, leaving 13 bases unmatched. Germline V gives CDR1 LNHDA, CDR2 SQIVND (reference sequence). The CDR3 DNA reads TGTGCCAGTACCATTCGGGACAGGGGGCGCGGTGGAGATACGCAGTATTTT. This encodes CASTIRDRGRGGDTQYF.

J is TRBJ1-4 and V is TRBV7-9; D gene ambiguous. With 1 base removed from V and 0 bases from J, the gap between germline ends came to 9 bases. CDR3 length: 16 amino acids. Germline-derived CDR1 and CDR2 are SEHNR and FQNEAQ (reference sequence). CDR3 coding DNA: TGTGCCAGCAGCTTAGATCAGACAACAACTAATGAAAAACTGTTTTTT. It codes for CASSLDQTTTNEKLFF. The variable domain in full, completed from reference TRBV7-9 and TRBJ1-4, reads DTGVSQNPRHKITKRGQNVTFRCDPISEHNRLYWYRQTLGQGPEFLTYFQNEAQLEKSRLLSDRFSAERPKGSFSTLEIQRTEQGDSAMYLCASSLDQTTTNEKLFFGSGTQLSVL.

The chain couples TRBV11-2 to TRBJ2-3; TRBD2 matches 8 bases. CDR3 length equals 17 residues. The germline CDR1 and CDR2 sequences are SGHAT and FQNNGV. The V and J ends lost 7 bases and 6 bases, in that order; junction bases with no gene match: 18. CDR3 coding DNA: TGTGCCAGCATCCTAGCCGCTAGCGGCGGGGGGTTGGATACGCAGTATTTT. Protein sequence: CASILAASGGGLDTQYF.